This T cell receptor beta chain was recovered during a study of cytomegalovirus exposure and HLA in healthy donors. General study findings and limits: Several top significant clusters appeared, in a later analysis, to be linked to common viral pathogens.

Remarks on this clone: Its antigen is not known.

The junction had 6 bases not matched to a gene; V was cut back by 4 bases and J by 9 bases. Germline assignment: CDR1 SGHVS and CDR2 FQNEAQ. The CDR3 has 13 amino acids. The study ran its PCR with 60 Vbeta and 13 Jbeta primers. Here immunoSEQ multiplex PCR was the method, and the copy in TCRdb shows in-frame clones only, minus some. The sample contains around 150,000 clones, roughly four fifths of which appear only once. Sequencing was done on a sample of PBMCs. The receptor's source is a woman between 50 and 59 years old in good health and CMV-seropositive. This rearrangement joins TRBV7-8 to TRBJ2-1; 7 bases are a match to TRBD1. CDR3 DNA: TGTGCCAGCAGCTCCCGAGCAGGGGGTGAGCAGTTCTTC. Translating gives CASSSRAGGEQFF.